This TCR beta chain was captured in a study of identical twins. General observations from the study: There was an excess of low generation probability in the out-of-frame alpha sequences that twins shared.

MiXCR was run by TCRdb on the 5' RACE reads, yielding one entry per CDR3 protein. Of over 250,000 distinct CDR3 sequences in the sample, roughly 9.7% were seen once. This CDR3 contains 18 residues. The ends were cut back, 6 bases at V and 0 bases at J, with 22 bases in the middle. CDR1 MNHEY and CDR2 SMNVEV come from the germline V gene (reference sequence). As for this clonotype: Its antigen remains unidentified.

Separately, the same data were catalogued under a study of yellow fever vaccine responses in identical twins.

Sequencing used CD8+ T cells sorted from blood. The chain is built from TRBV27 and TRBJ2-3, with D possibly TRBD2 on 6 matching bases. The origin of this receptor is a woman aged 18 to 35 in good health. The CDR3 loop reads CASSPGVSGRTSTDTQYF. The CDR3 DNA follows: TGTGCCAGCAGCCCGGGGGTTTCCGGGAGAACTAGCACAGATACGCAGTATTTT.